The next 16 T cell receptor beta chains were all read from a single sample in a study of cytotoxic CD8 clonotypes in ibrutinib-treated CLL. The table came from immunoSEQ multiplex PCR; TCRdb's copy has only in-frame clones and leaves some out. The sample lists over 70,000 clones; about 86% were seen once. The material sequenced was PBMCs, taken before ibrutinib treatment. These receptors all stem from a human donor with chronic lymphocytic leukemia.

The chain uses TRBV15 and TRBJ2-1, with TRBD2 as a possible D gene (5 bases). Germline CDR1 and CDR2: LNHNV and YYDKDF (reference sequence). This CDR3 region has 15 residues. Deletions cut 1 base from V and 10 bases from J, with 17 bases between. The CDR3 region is CATSRGQEDFGEQFF. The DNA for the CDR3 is TGTGCCACCAGCAGAGGCCAGGAGGATTTTGGAGAGCAGTTCTTC.

As DNA, the CDR3 is TGTGCCAGCAGTGACTCCGGGACTGCGAACACTGAAGCTTTCTTT. Encoded protein: CASSDSGTANTEAFF. This chain uses TRBV6-4 with TRBJ1-1; tentatively, D is TRBD1 (5 bases). CDR3 length: 15 residues. The ends were cut back, 0 bases at V and 1 base at J, with 9 bases in the middle. CDR1 and CDR2 from the germline V gene are MRHNA and SNTAGT.

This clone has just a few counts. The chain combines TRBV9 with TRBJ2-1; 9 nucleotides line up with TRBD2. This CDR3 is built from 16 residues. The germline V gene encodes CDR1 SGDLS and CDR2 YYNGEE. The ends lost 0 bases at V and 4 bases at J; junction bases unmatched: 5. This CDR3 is CASSVGPSGRYNEQFF. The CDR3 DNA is TGTGCCAGCAGCGTAGGTCCCAGCGGGAGGTACAATGAGCAGTTCTTC.

The CDR3 loop reads CASSFYGQGPTGELFF. The CDR3 nucleotides are TGCGCCAGCAGCTTCTACGGACAGGGCCCCACCGGGGAGCTGTTTTTT. V and J are TRBV5-1 and TRBJ2-2, with 8 bases fitting TRBD1. The CDR3 length is 16 residues. Germline lookup yields CDR1 SGHRS and CDR2 YFSETQ. V dropped 2 bases and J dropped 4; count of bases not matched to a gene: 7.

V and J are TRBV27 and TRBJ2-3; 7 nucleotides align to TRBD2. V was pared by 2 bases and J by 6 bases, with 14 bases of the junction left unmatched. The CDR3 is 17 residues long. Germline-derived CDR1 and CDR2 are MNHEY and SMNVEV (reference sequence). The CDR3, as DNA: TGTGCCAGCAGTTTAACCCCGGGGGGAGGGGTGACGGATACGCAGTATTTT. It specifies CASSLTPGGGVTDTQYF.

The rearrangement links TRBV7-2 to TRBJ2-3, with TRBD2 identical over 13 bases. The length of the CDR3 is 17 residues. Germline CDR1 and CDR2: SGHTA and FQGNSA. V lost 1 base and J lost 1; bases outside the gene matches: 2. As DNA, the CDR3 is TGTGCCAGCAGCTTAGTTGGACTAGCGGGGGGCACAGATACGCAGTATTTT. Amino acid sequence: CASSLVGLAGGTDTQYF.

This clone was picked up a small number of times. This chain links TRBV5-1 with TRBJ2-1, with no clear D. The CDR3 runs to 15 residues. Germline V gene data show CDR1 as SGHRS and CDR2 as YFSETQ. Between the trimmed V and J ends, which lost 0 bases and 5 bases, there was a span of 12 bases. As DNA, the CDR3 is TGCGCCAGCAGCTTGGATGGCGACCTAAACAATGAGCAGTTCTTC. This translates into CASSLDGDLNNEQFF.

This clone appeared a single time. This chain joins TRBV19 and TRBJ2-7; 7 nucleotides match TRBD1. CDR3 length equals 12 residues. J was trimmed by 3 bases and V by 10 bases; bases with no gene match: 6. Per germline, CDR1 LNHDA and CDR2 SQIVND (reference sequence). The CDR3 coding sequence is TGTGCCACAGGGACAGAGGGCTACGAGCAGTACTTC. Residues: CATGTEGYEQYF.

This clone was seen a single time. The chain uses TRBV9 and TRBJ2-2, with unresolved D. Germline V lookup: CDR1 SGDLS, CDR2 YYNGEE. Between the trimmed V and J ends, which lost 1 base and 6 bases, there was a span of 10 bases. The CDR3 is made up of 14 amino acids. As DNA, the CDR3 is TGTGCCAGCAGCGTATTCGCGGAAGCCGGGGAGCTGTTTTTT. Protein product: CASSVFAEAGELFF.

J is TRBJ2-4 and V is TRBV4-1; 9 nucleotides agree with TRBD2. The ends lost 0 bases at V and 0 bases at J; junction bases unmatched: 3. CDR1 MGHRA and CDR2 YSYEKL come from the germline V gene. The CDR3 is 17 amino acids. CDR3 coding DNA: TGCGCCAGCAGCCAAGACGGCGGGAGGGTAGCCAAAAACATTCAGTACTTC. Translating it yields CASSQDGGRVAKNIQYF.

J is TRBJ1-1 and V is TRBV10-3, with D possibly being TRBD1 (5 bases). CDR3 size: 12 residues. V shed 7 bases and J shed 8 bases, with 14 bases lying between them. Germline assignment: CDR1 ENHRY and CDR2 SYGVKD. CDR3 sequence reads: CAIMTDGGEAFF. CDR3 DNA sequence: TGTGCCATCATGACCGATGGGGGAGAAGCTTTCTTT.

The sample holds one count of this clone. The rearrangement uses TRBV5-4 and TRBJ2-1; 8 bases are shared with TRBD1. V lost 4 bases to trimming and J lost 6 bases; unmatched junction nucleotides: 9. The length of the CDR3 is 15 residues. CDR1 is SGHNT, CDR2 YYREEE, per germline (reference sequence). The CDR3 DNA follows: TGTGCCAGCAGCCGAGGGACAGGTATAGGCAATGAGCAGTTCTTC. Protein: CASSRGTGIGNEQFF.

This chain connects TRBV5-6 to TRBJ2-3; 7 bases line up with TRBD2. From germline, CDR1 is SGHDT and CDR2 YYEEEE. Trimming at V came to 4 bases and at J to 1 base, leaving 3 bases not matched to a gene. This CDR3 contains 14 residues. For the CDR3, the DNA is TGTGCCAGCAGCAGCCTAGCGGGCACAGATACGCAGTATTTT. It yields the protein CASSSLAGTDTQYF.

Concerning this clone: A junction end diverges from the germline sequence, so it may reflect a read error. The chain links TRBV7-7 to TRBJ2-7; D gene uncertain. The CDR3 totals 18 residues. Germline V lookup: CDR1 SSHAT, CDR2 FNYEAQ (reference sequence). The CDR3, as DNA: TGTGCTAGCAGCCCTAAGATAATCAGGTTCCGCGCCTCCTACGAGCAGTACTTC. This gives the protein CASSPKIIRFRASYEQYF. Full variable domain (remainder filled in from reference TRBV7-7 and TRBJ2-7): GAGVSQSPRYKVTKRGQDVTLRCDPISSHATLYWYQQALGQGPEFLTYFNYEAQPDKSGLPSDRFSAERPEGSISTLTIQRTEQRDSAMYRCASSPKIIRFRASYEQYFGPGTRLTVT.

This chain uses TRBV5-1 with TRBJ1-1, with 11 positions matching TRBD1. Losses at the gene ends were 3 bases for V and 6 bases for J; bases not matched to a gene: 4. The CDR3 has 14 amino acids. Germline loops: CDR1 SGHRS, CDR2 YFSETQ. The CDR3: CASSSGQGVSEAFF. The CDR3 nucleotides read TGCGCCAGCAGCTCGGGACAGGGGGTCTCTGAAGCTTTCTTT.

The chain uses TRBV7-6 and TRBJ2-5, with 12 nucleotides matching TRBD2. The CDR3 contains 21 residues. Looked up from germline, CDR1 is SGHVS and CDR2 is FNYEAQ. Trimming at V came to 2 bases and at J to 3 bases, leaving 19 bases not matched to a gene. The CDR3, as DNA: TGTGCCAGCAGCTTAAGTCGGGGGCCGGGACTAGCGGGTCTCAGCGAAGAGACCCAGTACTTC. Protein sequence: CASSLSRGPGLAGLSEETQYF.